The rows below give T cell receptor beta chains drawn from one sample of a study of CD8+CD57+ T cells in acquired aplastic anemia. Each CDR3 protein gets one entry after TCRdb re-called the reads with MiXCR. Of 110,000 or so distinct CDR3 sequences listed, under 60% are singletons. The sample taken for sequencing was sorted CD4+, CD8+, or CD8+CD57+ T cells (not recorded which) from PBMCs. The receptors were sampled from a human donor with aplastic anemia. Each CDR3 is given with its conserved first and last residue. The order of the fields is clone size, V gene, CDR3 length, J gene, D gene, CDR3 DNA, CDR3 protein. The D gene is left open where the match is weak. Size tells how often a clone was seen (once, few, many) or the class of an expanded clone, and some rows leave it out.

clone size: few
V gene: TRBV9
CDR3 length: 14
J gene: TRBJ1-6
D gene: TRBD1
CDR3 DNA: TGTGCCAGCAGCGTGGGGACAGGCAGTTCACCCCTCCACTTT
CDR3 protein: CASSVGTGSSPLHF

clone size: NA
V gene: TRBV11-2
CDR3 length: 18
J gene: TRBJ2-1
D gene: NA
CDR3 DNA: TGTGCCAGCAGCCATCTACGGGACCCCCGTGTTCCCTACAATGAGCAGTTCTTC
CDR3 protein: CASSHLRDPRVPYNEQFF

clone size: NA
V gene: TRBV7-2
CDR3 length: 13
J gene: TRBJ2-2
D gene: NA
CDR3 DNA: TGTGCCAGCAGCTGGACACGGACCGGGGAGCTGTTTTTT
CDR3 protein: CASSWTRTGELFF

clone size: few
V gene: TRBV15
CDR3 length: 12
J gene: TRBJ1-1
D gene: NA
CDR3 DNA: TGTGCCACCAGCAGAGAGGGGACTGAAGCTTTCTTT
CDR3 protein: CATSREGTEAFF

clone size: NA
V gene: TRBV20-1
CDR3 length: 16
J gene: TRBJ1-6
D gene: TRBD1
CDR3 DNA: TGCAGTGCTCGGACAGGGAGGGACGGGACAGATTCACCCCTCCACTTT
CDR3 protein: CSARTGRDGTDSPLHF

clone size: NA
V gene: TRBV20-1
CDR3 length: 19
J gene: TRBJ2-3
D gene: TRBD2
CDR3 DNA: TGCAGTGCTAGGGTCTTCGGCCTAGCGGGGGGGCCTGGCACAGATACGCAGTATTTT
CDR3 protein: CSARVFGLAGGPGTDTQYF

clone size: few
V gene: TRBV7-2
CDR3 length: 13
J gene: TRBJ2-7
D gene: NA
CDR3 DNA: TGTGCCAGCAAAACTGGACAGTTAAACGAGCAGTACTTC
CDR3 protein: CASKTGQLNEQYF

clone size: NA
V gene: TRBV3-1
CDR3 length: 13
J gene: TRBJ2-7
D gene: NA
CDR3 DNA: TGTGCCAGCAGCCAGTCTAGGACTGGCGAGCAGTACTTC
CDR3 protein: CASSQSRTGEQYF

clone size: NA
V gene: TRBV10-2
CDR3 length: 15
J gene: TRBJ2-7
D gene: NA
CDR3 DNA: TGCGCCAGCAGTGTAATCGATAGTCTTTCCTACGAGCAGTACTTC
CDR3 protein: CASSVIDSLSYEQYF

clone size: NA
V gene: TRBV2
CDR3 length: 13
J gene: TRBJ1-2
D gene: NA
CDR3 DNA: TGTGCCAGCAGTGGCACCACTAACTATGGCTACACCTTC
CDR3 protein: CASSGTTNYGYTF

clone size: NA
V gene: TRBV5-1
CDR3 length: 12
J gene: TRBJ2-3
D gene: NA
CDR3 DNA: TGCGCCAGCTGCCCCACACTCGAAACGCAGTATTTT
CDR3 protein: CASCPTLETQYF

clone size: NA
V gene: TRBV9
CDR3 length: 14
J gene: TRBJ1-6
D gene: NA
CDR3 DNA: TGTGCCAGCAGCGTATGGGGATATAATTCACCCCTCCACTTT
CDR3 protein: CASSVWGYNSPLHF

clone size: NA
V gene: TRBV20-1
CDR3 length: 14
J gene: TRBJ1-2
D gene: NA
CDR3 DNA: TGCAGTGCCAATATAATCAGGGAGATCTATGGCTACACCTTC
CDR3 protein: CSANIIREIYGYTF

clone size: NA
V gene: TRBV2
CDR3 length: 19
J gene: TRBJ2-6
D gene: TRBD1
CDR3 DNA: TGTGCCAGCCAAGGGACAGGGCTGGGGACCCTGGCTGGGGCCAACGTCCTGACTTTC
CDR3 protein: CASQGTGLGTLAGANVLTF

clone size: many
V gene: TRBV12-3/TRBV12-4
CDR3 length: 13
J gene: TRBJ1-2
D gene: NA
CDR3 DNA: TGTGCCAGCAGTCCCGGAGTTTTCCTTGGCTACACCTTC
CDR3 protein: CASSPGVFLGYTF

clone size: few
V gene: TRBV7-3
CDR3 length: 13
J gene: TRBJ2-3
D gene: NA
CDR3 DNA: TGTGCCAGCAGCCCGGGCCGCACAGATACGCAGTATTTT
CDR3 protein: CASSPGRTDTQYF

clone size: NA
V gene: TRBV20-1
CDR3 length: 13
J gene: TRBJ1-2
D gene: NA
CDR3 DNA: TGCAGTGCTAGGGACAGCGCTAACTATGGCTACACCTTC
CDR3 protein: CSARDSANYGYTF

clone size: NA
V gene: TRBV2
CDR3 length: 16
J gene: TRBJ1-2
D gene: TRBD1
CDR3 DNA: TGTGCCAGCAGTGAAGATAGGACAGGGTTACTCTATGGCTACACCTTC
CDR3 protein: CASSEDRTGLLYGYTF

clone size: NA
V gene: TRBV7-6
CDR3 length: 16
J gene: TRBJ2-1
D gene: TRBD1
CDR3 DNA: TGTGCCAGCAGCCCAGCGAGGACAGGGGGAAATAATGAGCAGTTCTTC
CDR3 protein: CASSPARTGGNNEQFF

clone size: NA
V gene: TRBV25-1
CDR3 length: 14
J gene: TRBJ1-2
D gene: TRBD1
CDR3 DNA: TGTGCCAGCAACCGGGCAGGGGGAAACTATGGCTACACCTTC
CDR3 protein: CASNRAGGNYGYTF

clone size: few
V gene: TRBV10-3
CDR3 length: 14
J gene: TRBJ2-3
D gene: NA
CDR3 DNA: TGTGCCATCAGTGGACTAGTTGGTACAGATACGCAGTATTTT
CDR3 protein: CAISGLVGTDTQYF

clone size: NA
V gene: TRBV5-6
CDR3 length: 12
J gene: TRBJ2-5
D gene: TRBD1
CDR3 DNA: TGTGCCAGTGACAGGGGCCAAGAGACCCAGTACTTC
CDR3 protein: CASDRGQETQYF

clone size: NA
V gene: TRBV10-3
CDR3 length: 18
J gene: TRBJ1-2
D gene: TRBD1
CDR3 DNA: TGTGCCATCAGTGTACTACAACCGGGGACAGGGGGAAACTATGGCTACACCTTC
CDR3 protein: CAISVLQPGTGGNYGYTF

clone size: few
V gene: TRBV11-2
CDR3 length: 15
J gene: TRBJ1-1
D gene: NA
CDR3 DNA: TGTGCCAGCAGCACCTTCAGGCAGAGGAACACTGAAGCTTTCTTT
CDR3 protein: CASSTFRQRNTEAFF

clone size: NA
V gene: TRBV2
CDR3 length: 14
J gene: TRBJ2-7
D gene: TRBD2
CDR3 DNA: TGTGCCAGCAGTGAAGTGGGAGGGCTGGGCGAGCAGTACTTC
CDR3 protein: CASSEVGGLGEQYF

clone size: NA
V gene: TRBV5-5
CDR3 length: 14
J gene: TRBJ1-6
D gene: NA
CDR3 DNA: TGTGCCAGCAGCTTGTACGCGGGTAATTCACCCCTCCACTTT
CDR3 protein: CASSLYAGNSPLHF

clone size: NA
V gene: TRBV19
CDR3 length: 15
J gene: TRBJ2-2
D gene: NA
CDR3 DNA: TGTGCCAGTAGTCCCCGGGGATTCCAGACCGGGGAGCTGTTTTTT
CDR3 protein: CASSPRGFQTGELFF

clone size: few
V gene: TRBV5-1
CDR3 length: 16
J gene: TRBJ2-7
D gene: TRBD2
CDR3 DNA: TGCGCCAGCAGCTTGGTGGCTAGCGGGGGCGCCTACGAGCAGTACTTC
CDR3 protein: CASSLVASGGAYEQYF

clone size: NA
V gene: TRBV10-3
CDR3 length: 13
J gene: TRBJ2-7
D gene: NA
CDR3 DNA: TGTGCCATCAGTGCCGGGCTCTCCTACGAGCAGTACTTC
CDR3 protein: CAISAGLSYEQYF

clone size: NA
V gene: TRBV2
CDR3 length: 11
J gene: TRBJ1-2
D gene: NA
CDR3 DNA: TGTGCCAGCAATGGGAACTATGGCTACACCTTC
CDR3 protein: CASNGNYGYTF

clone size: many
V gene: TRBV24-1
CDR3 length: 17
J gene: TRBJ2-2
D gene: TRBD2
CDR3 DNA: TGTGCCACCAGAGGGACTAGCGGGGGGAGAAACACCGGGGAGCTGTTTTTT
CDR3 protein: CATRGTSGGRNTGELFF

clone size: NA
V gene: TRBV29-1
CDR3 length: 10
J gene: TRBJ2-7
D gene: NA
CDR3 DNA: TGCAGCTTGAGTGGCTACGAGCAGTACTTC
CDR3 protein: CSLSGYEQYF

clone size: NA
V gene: TRBV7-9
CDR3 length: 13
J gene: TRBJ1-5
D gene: NA
CDR3 DNA: TGTGCCAGCAGCTTAGACGAGAATCAGCCCCAGCATTTT
CDR3 protein: CASSLDENQPQHF

clone size: once
V gene: TRBV10-3
CDR3 length: 13
J gene: TRBJ1-5
D gene: NA
CDR3 DNA: TGTGCCATCAGGAACAGGGTAGGGCAGCCCCAGCATTTT
CDR3 protein: CAIRNRVGQPQHF

clone size: once
V gene: TRBV24-1
CDR3 length: 14
J gene: TRBJ1-2
D gene: NA
CDR3 DNA: TGTGCCACCAGTGACTCTGGACTAGCGGGGGTGAACACCTTC
CDR3 protein: CATSDSGLAGVNTF

clone size: NA
V gene: TRBV7-8
CDR3 length: 15
J gene: TRBJ2-3
D gene: NA
CDR3 DNA: TGTGCCAGCAGCTTAGAAACTAGAAGGGGTAGTACGCAGTATTTT
CDR3 protein: CASSLETRRGSTQYF

clone size: NA
V gene: TRBV10-2
CDR3 length: 13
J gene: TRBJ1-1
D gene: NA
CDR3 DNA: TGCGCCAGCTCCTCGACTTGGCGGACTGAAGCTTTCTTT
CDR3 protein: CASSSTWRTEAFF

clone size: many
V gene: TRBV6-5
CDR3 length: 15
J gene: TRBJ2-7
D gene: TRBD2
CDR3 DNA: TGTGCCAGCAGGCCAGGACTAGCGGGAGCCTACGAGCAGTACTTC
CDR3 protein: CASRPGLAGAYEQYF

clone size: NA
V gene: TRBV11-1
CDR3 length: 16
J gene: TRBJ2-3
D gene: TRBD2
CDR3 DNA: TGTGCCAGCAGCTTACCGACTAGCGGGAGCACAGATACGCAGTATTTT
CDR3 protein: CASSLPTSGSTDTQYF

clone size: NA
V gene: TRBV24-1
CDR3 length: 13
J gene: TRBJ1-2
D gene: NA
CDR3 DNA: TGTGCCACCAGTGACCCAGGAGATAGGGGCTACACCTTC
CDR3 protein: CATSDPGDRGYTF

clone size: NA
V gene: TRBV20-1
CDR3 length: 14
J gene: TRBJ2-2
D gene: NA
CDR3 DNA: TGCAGTGCTAGGGCCGGACAGAACACCGGGGAGCTGTTTTTT
CDR3 protein: CSARAGQNTGELFF

clone size: many
V gene: TRBV7-2
CDR3 length: 14
J gene: TRBJ2-7
D gene: TRBD1
CDR3 DNA: TGTGCCAGCAGCCCGCGGACAGGGGGCCACGAGCAGTACTTC
CDR3 protein: CASSPRTGGHEQYF

clone size: NA
V gene: TRBV9
CDR3 length: 15
J gene: TRBJ2-6
D gene: NA
CDR3 DNA: TGTGCCAGCAGCGTAGAGGGAACTGGGGCCAACGTCCTGACTTTC
CDR3 protein: CASSVEGTGANVLTF

clone size: NA
V gene: TRBV7-6
CDR3 length: 13
J gene: TRBJ2-5
D gene: NA
CDR3 DNA: TGTGCCAGCAGCCCAATCGGGACAGAGACCCAGTACTTC
CDR3 protein: CASSPIGTETQYF

clone size: NA
V gene: TRBV20-1
CDR3 length: 14
J gene: TRBJ2-7
D gene: TRBD1
CDR3 DNA: TGCAGTGCCAGCAGTTTTCAGGGGGCGAGGGAGCAGTACTTC
CDR3 protein: CSASSFQGAREQYF

clone size: NA
V gene: TRBV5-1
CDR3 length: 15
J gene: TRBJ2-2
D gene: NA
CDR3 DNA: TGCGCCAGCAGCCCGAATGGGGGCCTAACCGGGGAGCTGTTTTTT
CDR3 protein: CASSPNGGLTGELFF

clone size: NA
V gene: TRBV11-1
CDR3 length: 17
J gene: TRBJ1-3
D gene: NA
CDR3 DNA: TGTGCCAGCAGCCCCATTCGGCACGTGTCTGGAGGAAACACCATATATTTT
CDR3 protein: CASSPIRHVSGGNTIYF

clone size: NA
V gene: TRBV19
CDR3 length: 14
J gene: TRBJ2-7
D gene: NA
CDR3 DNA: TGTGCCAGTACCGTCGGGACAGCGGGGTACGAGCAGTACTTC
CDR3 protein: CASTVGTAGYEQYF

clone size: NA
V gene: TRBV10-1
CDR3 length: 15
J gene: TRBJ2-7
D gene: NA
CDR3 DNA: TGCGCCAGCAGTGTCGGGGGCTCTACCCCCTACGAGCAGTACTTC
CDR3 protein: CASSVGGSTPYEQYF

clone size: NA
V gene: TRBV24-1
CDR3 length: 14
J gene: TRBJ1-2
D gene: TRBD1
CDR3 DNA: TGTGCCACTAGTGACCGTGGGACAGATCCCGGCTACACCTTC
CDR3 protein: CATSDRGTDPGYTF

clone size: few
V gene: TRBV24-1
CDR3 length: 14
J gene: TRBJ1-2
D gene: TRBD1
CDR3 DNA: TGTGCCACCAGTGATCCGGGACAGAACTATGGCTACACCTTC
CDR3 protein: CATSDPGQNYGYTF

clone size: NA
V gene: TRBV7-9
CDR3 length: 14
J gene: TRBJ2-7
D gene: TRBD1
CDR3 DNA: TGTGCCAGCAGCTTAACAGGGGATTCCTACGAGCAGTACTTC
CDR3 protein: CASSLTGDSYEQYF

clone size: NA
V gene: TRBV7-9
CDR3 length: 13
J gene: TRBJ1-2
D gene: NA
CDR3 DNA: TGTGCGAGCAGCTTAGAACAGGGCTATGGCTACACCTTC
CDR3 protein: CASSLEQGYGYTF

clone size: NA
V gene: TRBV15
CDR3 length: 13
J gene: TRBJ2-1
D gene: NA
CDR3 DNA: TGTGCCACCAGCGGAGAGGCCTACAATGAGCAGTTCTTC
CDR3 protein: CATSGEAYNEQFF